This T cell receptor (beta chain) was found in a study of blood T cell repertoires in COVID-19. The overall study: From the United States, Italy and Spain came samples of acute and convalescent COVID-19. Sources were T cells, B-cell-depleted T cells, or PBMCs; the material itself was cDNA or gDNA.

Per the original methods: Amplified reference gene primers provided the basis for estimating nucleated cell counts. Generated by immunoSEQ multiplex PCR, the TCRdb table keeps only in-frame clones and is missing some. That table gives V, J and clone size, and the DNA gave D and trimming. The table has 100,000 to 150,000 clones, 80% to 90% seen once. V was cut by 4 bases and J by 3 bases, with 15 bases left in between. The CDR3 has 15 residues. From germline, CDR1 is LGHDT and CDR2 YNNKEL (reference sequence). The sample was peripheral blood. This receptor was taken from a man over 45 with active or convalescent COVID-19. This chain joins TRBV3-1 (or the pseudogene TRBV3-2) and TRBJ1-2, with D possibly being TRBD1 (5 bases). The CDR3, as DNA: TGTGCCAGCAGCCCCCCGACTAGGACATACTATGGCTACACCTTC. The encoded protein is CASSPPTRTYYGYTF.